This TCR beta chain was found in a study of blood T cell repertoires in COVID-19. Study context: The United States, Italy and Spain provided the acute and convalescent COVID-19 samples. Sources were T cells, B-cell-depleted T cells, or PBMCs; the material itself was cDNA or gDNA.

Source study methods: How many nucleated cells were present was estimated from reference gene primer amplification. TCRdb's copy holds only in-frame clones and misses some; the assay was immunoSEQ multiplex PCR. Clone size and the V and J calls come from that table; the DNA yielded D and trimming. The sample holds under 350,000 clones; over 65% are singletons and the top ten take over 4.5%. Trimming cost V 4 bases and J 4 bases; bases outside gene matches: 11. The CDR3 loop spans 17 amino acids. Germline-derived CDR1 and CDR2 are MGHDK and SYGVNS. The TCR was taken from a man aged 60 to 75 who had recovered from COVID-19. This chain links TRBV25-1 with TRBJ2-1; TRBD1 matches 9 bases. Sequencing was carried out using peripheral blood. CDR3 DNA sequence: TGTGCCAGCAGTGGCACCGGGACAGGGATACGATACAATGAGCAGTTCTTC. Its translation: CASSGTGTGIRYNEQFF.